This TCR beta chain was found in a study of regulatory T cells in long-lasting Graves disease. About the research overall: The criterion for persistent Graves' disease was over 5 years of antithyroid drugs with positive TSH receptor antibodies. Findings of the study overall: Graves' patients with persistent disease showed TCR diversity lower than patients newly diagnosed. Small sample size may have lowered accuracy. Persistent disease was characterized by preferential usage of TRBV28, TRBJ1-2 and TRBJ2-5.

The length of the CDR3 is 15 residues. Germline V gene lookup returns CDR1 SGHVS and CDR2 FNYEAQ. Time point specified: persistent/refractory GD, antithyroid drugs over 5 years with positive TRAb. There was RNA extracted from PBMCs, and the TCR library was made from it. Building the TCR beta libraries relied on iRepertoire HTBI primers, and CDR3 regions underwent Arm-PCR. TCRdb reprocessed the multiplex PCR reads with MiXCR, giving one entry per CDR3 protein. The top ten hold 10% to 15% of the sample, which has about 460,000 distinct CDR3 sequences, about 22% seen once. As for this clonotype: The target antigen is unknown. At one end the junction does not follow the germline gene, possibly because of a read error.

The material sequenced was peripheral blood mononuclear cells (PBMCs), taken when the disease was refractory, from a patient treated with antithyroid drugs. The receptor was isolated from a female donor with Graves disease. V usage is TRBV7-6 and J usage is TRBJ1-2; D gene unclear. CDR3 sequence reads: CASSQEQQYDYGYTF. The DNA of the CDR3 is TGCGCCAGCAGCCAAGAACAACAGTACGACTATGGCTACACCTTC.